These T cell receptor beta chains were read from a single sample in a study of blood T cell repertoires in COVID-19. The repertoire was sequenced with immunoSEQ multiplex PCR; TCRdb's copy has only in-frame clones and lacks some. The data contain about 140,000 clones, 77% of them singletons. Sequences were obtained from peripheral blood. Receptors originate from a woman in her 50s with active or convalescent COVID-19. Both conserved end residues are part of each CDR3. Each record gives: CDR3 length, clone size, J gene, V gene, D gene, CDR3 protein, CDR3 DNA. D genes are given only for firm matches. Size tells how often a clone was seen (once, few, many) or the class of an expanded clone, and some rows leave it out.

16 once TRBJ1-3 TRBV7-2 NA CASSLVGGNSGNTIYF TGTGCCAGCAGCTTAGTCGGGGGGAACTCTGGAAACACCATATATTTT
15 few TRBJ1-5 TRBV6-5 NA CASTQSGDSNQPQHF TGTGCCAGCACCCAATCAGGGGATAGCAATCAGCCCCAGCATTTT
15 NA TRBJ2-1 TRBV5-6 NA CASSGDGTPYNEQFF TGTGCCAGCAGCGGTGACGGGACTCCCTACAATGAGCAGTTCTTC
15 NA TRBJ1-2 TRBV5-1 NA CASSFRSGTNYGYTF TGCGCCAGCAGCTTTAGGTCGGGAACTAACTATGGCTACACCTTC
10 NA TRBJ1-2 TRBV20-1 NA CSAGSNGYTF TGCAGTGCTGGCAGTAATGGCTACACCTTC
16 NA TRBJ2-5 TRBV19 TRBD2 CASSITGGGPRETQYF TGTGCCAGTAGTATAACTGGCGGGGGGCCACGGGAGACCCAGTACTTC
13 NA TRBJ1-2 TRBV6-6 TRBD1 CASSDRGQGGYTF TGTGCCAGCAGCGACAGGGGGCAGGGGGGCTACACCTTC
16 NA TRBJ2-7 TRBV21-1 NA CASSPWELVYNYEQYF TGTGCCAGCAGCCCGTGGGAACTAGTTTATAACTACGAGCAGTACTTC
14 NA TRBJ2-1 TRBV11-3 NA CASSFRDNYNEQFF TGTGCCAGCAGCTTTCGGGACAACTACAATGAGCAGTTCTTC
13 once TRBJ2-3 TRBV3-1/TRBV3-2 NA CASGVLGTDTQYF TGTGCCAGCGGAGTTCTCGGCACAGATACGCAGTATTTT
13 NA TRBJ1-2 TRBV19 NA CASSSGASYGYTF TGTGCCAGTAGCTCAGGGGCCTCCTATGGCTACACCTTC
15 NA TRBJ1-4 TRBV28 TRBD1 CASSPAGGAGEKLFF TGTGCCAGCAGTCCGGCAGGGGGCGCCGGTGAAAAACTGTTTTTT
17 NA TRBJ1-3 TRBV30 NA CAWSVGQISNSGNTIYF TGTGCCTGGAGTGTCGGACAGATTAGTAACTCTGGAAACACCATATATTTT
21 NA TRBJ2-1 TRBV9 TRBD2 CASSPRSGVAGANSAYNEQFF TGTGCCAGCAGCCCTCGAAGCGGGGTAGCGGGGGCAAATTCTGCCTACAATGAGCAGTTCTTC
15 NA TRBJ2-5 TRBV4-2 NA CASSPTSGQGETQYF TGTGCCAGCAGCCCTACTAGCGGACAGGGGGAGACCCAGTACTTC
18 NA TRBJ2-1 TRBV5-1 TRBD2 CASSLLGGIAGDGNEQFF TGCGCCAGCAGCTTGTTGGGGGGCATAGCGGGAGACGGCAATGAGCAGTTCTTC
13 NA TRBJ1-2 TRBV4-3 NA CASSHASGDGYTF TGCGCCAGCAGCCATGCGTCAGGGGATGGCTACACCTTC
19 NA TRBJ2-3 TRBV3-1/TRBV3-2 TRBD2 CASSQGLAGGLIPTDTQYF TGTGCCAGCAGCCAAGGGCTAGCGGGGGGGCTTATCCCCACAGATACGCAGTATTTT
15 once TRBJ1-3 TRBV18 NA CASSPRTHSGNTIYF TGTGCCAGCTCACCACGGACACACTCTGGAAACACCATATATTTT
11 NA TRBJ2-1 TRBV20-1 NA CSVGLGNEQFF TGCAGTGTGGGGCTGGGGAATGAGCAGTTCTTC
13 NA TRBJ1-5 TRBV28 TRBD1 CASSWGTDQPQHF TGTGCCAGCAGTTGGGGGACAGATCAGCCCCAGCATTTT
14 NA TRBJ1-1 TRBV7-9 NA CASSFGRGNTEAFF TGTGCCAGCAGCTTCGGCAGGGGGAACACTGAAGCTTTCTTT
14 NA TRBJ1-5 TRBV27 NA CASREGSHAQPQHF TGTGCCAGCAGAGAGGGATCCCACGCTCAGCCCCAGCATTTT
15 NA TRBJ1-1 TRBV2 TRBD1 CASLLGQGRNPEAFF TGTGCCAGCCTACTGGGACAGGGAAGGAATCCTGAAGCTTTCTTT
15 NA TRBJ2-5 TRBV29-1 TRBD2 CSVEVAGGFQETQYF TGCAGCGTTGAGGTAGCGGGAGGCTTCCAAGAGACCCAGTACTTC
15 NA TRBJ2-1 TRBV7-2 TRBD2 CASSLDRGGNNEQFF TGTGCCAGCAGCTTAGACCGGGGGGGTAACAATGAGCAGTTCTTC
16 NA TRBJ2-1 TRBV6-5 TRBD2 CASSYGGTSGRNEQFF TGTGCCAGCAGTTACGGAGGGACTAGCGGCCGCAATGAGCAGTTCTTC
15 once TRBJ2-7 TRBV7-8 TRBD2 CASSLGAGGDHEQYF TGTGCCAGCAGCTTAGGGGCGGGGGGGGACCACGAGCAGTACTTC
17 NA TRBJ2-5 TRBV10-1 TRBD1 CASSETPTGEYQETQYF TGCGCCAGCAGTGAAACCCCGACAGGGGAGTACCAAGAGACCCAGTACTTC
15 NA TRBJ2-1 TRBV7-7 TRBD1 CASSLGDSINNEQFF TGTGCCAGCAGCTTAGGGGACAGTATTAACAATGAGCAGTTCTTC
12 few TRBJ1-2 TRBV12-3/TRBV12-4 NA CASTLDSMGYTF TGTGCCAGCACTCTGGACAGTATGGGCTACACCTTC
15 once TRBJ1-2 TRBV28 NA CASSLPNGRASGYTF TGTGCCAGCAGTTTACCCAATGGCAGGGCGAGTGGCTACACCTTC
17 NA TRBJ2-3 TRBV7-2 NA CASSLITEVLNTDTQYF TGTGCCAGCAGCTTAATAACGGAGGTACTTAACACAGATACGCAGTATTTT
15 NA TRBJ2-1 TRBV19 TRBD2 CASNMGLAGVFEQFF TGTGCCAGTAACATGGGACTAGCGGGAGTGTTTGAGCAGTTCTTC
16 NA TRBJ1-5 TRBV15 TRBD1 CATSRETGFRNQPQHF TGTGCCACCAGCAGAGAGACAGGGTTTCGTAATCAGCCCCAGCATTTT
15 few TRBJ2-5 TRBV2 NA CASSEAAHRTGTQYF TGTGCCAGCAGTGAAGCGGCCCATCGTACGGGGACCCAGTACTTC
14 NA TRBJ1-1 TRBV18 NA CASSTDRKNTEAFF TGTGCCAGCTCCACAGACAGGAAGAACACTGAAGCTTTCTTT
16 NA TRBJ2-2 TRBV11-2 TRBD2 CASSFWAGGSTGELFF TGTGCCAGCAGCTTCTGGGCGGGGGGAAGCACCGGGGAGCTGTTTTTT
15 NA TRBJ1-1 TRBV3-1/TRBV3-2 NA CASSGYRDLVAEAFF TGTGCCAGCAGCGGTTACCGGGATCTCGTCGCTGAAGCTTTCTTT
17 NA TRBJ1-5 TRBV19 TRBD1 CASSAGQGENVNQPQHF TGTGCCAGTAGTGCGGGACAGGGGGAAAATGTCAATCAGCCCCAGCATTTT